This TCR beta chain was sequenced for a study of blood T cells in healthy people across ages. Alongside a J-beta primer mix, a sample-barcoded 5' primer served in a second PCR lasting about 7 to 12 cycles. TCRdb independently ran MiXCR on the 5' RACE reads; one entry per CDR3 protein. This table holds hundreds of thousands of distinct CDR3 sequences, around 50% found once. At least ten counts were recorded for this clonotype. Antigen: not known. Study observations and caveats: As naive T cell percentage varied, TCR beta diversity correlated strongly with it. Long-lived and aged donors differed, with more naive CD4+ cells and higher diversity in the long-lived.

Deletions cut 5 bases from V and 2 bases from J, with 18 bases between. Germline V gene sequence: CDR1 SGHTA, CDR2 FQGNSA. The CDR3 consists of 16 residues. Specimen: blood. V gene TRBV7-2 combines with J gene TRBJ2-5; D is ambiguous. This receptor was obtained from an elderly man in good health. CDR3 nucleotides: TGTGCCAGCAGCCATAGTATGTTCAGCGATCAAGAGACCCAGTACTTC. This encodes CASSHSMFSDQETQYF.